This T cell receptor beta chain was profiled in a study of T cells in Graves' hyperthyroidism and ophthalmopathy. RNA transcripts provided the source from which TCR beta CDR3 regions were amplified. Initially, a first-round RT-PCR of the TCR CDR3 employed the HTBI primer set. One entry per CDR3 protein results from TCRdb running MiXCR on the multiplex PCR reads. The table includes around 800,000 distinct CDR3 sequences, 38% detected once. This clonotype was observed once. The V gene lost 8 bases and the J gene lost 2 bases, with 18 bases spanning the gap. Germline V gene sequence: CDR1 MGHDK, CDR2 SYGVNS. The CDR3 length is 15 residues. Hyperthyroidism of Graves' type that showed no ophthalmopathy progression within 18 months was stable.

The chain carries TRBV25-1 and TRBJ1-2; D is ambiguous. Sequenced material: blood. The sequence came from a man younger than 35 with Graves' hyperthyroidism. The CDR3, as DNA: TGTGCCAGCCAAGCGGACGCAACCGTAAACTATGGCTACACCTTC. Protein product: CASQADATVNYGYTF.